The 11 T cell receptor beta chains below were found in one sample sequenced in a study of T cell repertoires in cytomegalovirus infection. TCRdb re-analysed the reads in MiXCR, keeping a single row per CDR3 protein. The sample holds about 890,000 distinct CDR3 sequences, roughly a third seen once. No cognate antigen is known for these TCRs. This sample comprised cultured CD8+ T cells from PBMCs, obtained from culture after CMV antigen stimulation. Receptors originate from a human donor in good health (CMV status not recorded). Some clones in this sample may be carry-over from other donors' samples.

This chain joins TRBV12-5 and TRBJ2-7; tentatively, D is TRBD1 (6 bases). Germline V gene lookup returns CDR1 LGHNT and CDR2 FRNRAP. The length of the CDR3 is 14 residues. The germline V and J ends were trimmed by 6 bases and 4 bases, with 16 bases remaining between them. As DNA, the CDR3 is TGTGCTAGTGGCTCCGGAACAGGGCCATACGAGCAGTACTTC. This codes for CASGSGTGPYEQYF.

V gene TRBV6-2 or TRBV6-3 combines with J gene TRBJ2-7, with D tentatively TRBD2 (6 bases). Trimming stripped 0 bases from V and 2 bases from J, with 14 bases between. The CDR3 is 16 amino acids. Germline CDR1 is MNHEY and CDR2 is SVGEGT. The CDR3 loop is CASSYSSRGGPYEQYV. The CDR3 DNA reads TGTGCCAGCAGTTACTCTTCAAGGGGAGGCCCCTACGAGCAGTACGTC.

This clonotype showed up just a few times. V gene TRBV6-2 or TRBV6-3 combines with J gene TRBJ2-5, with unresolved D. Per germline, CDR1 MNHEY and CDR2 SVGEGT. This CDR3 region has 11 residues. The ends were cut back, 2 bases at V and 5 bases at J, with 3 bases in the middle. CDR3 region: CASSYTETQYF. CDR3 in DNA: TGTGCCAGCAGTTACACGGAGACCCAGTACTTC.

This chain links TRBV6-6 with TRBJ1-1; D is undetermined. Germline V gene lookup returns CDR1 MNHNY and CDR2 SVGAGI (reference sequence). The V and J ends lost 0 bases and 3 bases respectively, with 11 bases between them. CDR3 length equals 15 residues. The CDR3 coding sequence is TGTGCCAGCAGTTACTCGAAACAGTTTCACACTGAAGCTTTCTTT. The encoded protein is CASSYSKQFHTEAFF.

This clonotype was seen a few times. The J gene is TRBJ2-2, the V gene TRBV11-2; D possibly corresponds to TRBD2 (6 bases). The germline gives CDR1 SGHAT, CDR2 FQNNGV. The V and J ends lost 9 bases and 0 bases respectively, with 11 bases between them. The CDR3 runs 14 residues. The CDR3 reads CARVPGANTGELFF. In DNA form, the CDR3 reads TGTGCCAGGGTTCCGGGGGCGAACACCGGGGAGCTGTTTTTT.

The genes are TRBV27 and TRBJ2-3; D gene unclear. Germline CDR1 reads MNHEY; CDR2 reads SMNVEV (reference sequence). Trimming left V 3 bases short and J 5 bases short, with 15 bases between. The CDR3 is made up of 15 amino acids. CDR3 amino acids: CASSFFRAKGDTQYF. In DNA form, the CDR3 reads TGTGCCAGCAGTTTTTTCCGGGCAAAAGGAGATACGCAGTATTTT.

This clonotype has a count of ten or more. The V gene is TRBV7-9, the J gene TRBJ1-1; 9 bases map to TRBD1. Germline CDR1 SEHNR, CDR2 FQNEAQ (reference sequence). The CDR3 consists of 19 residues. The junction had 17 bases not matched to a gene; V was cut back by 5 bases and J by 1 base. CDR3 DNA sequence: TGTGCCAGCAGCGGTAGAGGGACAGGGAAGGATCGGGCGAACACTGAAGCTTTCTTT. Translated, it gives CASSGRGTGKDRANTEAFF.

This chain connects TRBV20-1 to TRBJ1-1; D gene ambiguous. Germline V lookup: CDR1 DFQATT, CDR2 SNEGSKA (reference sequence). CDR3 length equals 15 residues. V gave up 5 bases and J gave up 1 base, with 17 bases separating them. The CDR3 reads CSAPIWFEANTEAFF. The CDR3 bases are TGCAGTGCTCCTATTTGGTTCGAGGCGAACACTGAAGCTTTCTTT.

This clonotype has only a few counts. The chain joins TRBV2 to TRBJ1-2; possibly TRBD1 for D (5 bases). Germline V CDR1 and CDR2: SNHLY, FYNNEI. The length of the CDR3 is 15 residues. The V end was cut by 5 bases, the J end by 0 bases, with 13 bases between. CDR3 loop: CASSTLDTSNYGYTF. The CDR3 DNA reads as TGTGCCAGCAGTACATTGGACACCTCTAACTATGGCTACACCTTC.

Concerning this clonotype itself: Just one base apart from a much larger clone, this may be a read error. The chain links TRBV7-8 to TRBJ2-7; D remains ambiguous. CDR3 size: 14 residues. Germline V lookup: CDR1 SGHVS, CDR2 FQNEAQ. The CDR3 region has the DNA TGTACCAGCAGCCCAAGTGGGTACTTCTACGAGCAGTACGTC. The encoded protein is CTSSPSGYFYEQYV.

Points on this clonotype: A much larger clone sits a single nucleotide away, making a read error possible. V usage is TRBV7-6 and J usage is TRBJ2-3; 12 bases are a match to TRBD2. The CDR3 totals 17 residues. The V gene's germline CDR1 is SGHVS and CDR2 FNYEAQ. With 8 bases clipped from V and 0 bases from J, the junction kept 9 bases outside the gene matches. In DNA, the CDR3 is TGTGCCAGCGGCCACGGACTAGCGGGGACTAGCACAGATACGCAGTATTTT. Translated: CASGHGLAGTSTDTQYF.